This is a list of T cell receptor beta chains from one sample in a study of persistence of HIV-infected CD4 T cells. No cognate antigen is known for these TCRs. Method: immunoSEQ multiplex PCR; TCRdb's copy keeps in-frame clones and lacks some. Of 35,000 to 40,000 clones listed, more than 70% are singletons. Sequenced here: CD4+ T cells sorted from PBMCs after roughly 17-hour stimulation, sampled from a patient who received antiretroviral therapy. The receptor set was obtained from an adult man with HIV who was CMV-seropositive. Each CDR3 is given with its conserved first and last residue. D genes are given only for firm matches. Some rows mark clone size as missing; the rest say once, few, many or name a class of expanded clone.

>NA|NA|TRBJ1-1|TRBV5-4
TGTGCCACACAGCCCGGCAGGAACACTGAAGCTTTCTTT
CATQPGRNTEAFF
>NA|NA|TRBJ1-6|TRBV19
TGTGCCAGTAGTATAAGCCCGGGTTTCGTTAATTCACCCCTCCACTTT
CASSISPGFVNSPLHF
>TRBD1|NA|TRBJ2-7|TRBV12-3/TRBV12-4
TGTGCCAGCAGTTCAGGGGGCGGGTACGAGCAGTACTTC
CASSSGGGYEQYF
>TRBD2|NA|TRBJ2-7|TRBV25-1
TGTGCCAGCAGTGAATATCGGAGCGGGGGCAACGAGCAGTACTTC
CASSEYRSGGNEQYF
>NA|few|TRBJ2-3|TRBV4-2
TGTGCCAGCAGTTATAGGGGGGATACGCAGTATTTT
CASSYRGDTQYF
>TRBD1|few|TRBJ1-1|TRBV19
TGTGCCAGCCTCGTAGGACAGGGGGGGAGGAACACTGAAGCTTTCTTT
CASLVGQGGRNTEAFF
>TRBD1|NA|TRBJ2-1|TRBV7-3
TGTGCCAGCAGCCCCCGGACAGGGGGCAACAATGAGCAGTTCTTC
CASSPRTGGNNEQFF
>TRBD1|NA|TRBJ1-5|TRBV7-8
TGTGCCAGCAGCTTATTTAGCGACAGGGAGGGACAGCCCCAGCATTTT
CASSLFSDREGQPQHF
>NA|once|TRBJ1-5|TRBV19
TGTGCCAGTGGACCGTCGGGGAGCAATCAGCCCCAGCATTTT
CASGPSGSNQPQHF
>TRBD1|NA|TRBJ1-4|TRBV28
TGTGCCAGCAGCCCCGGGACAGGGGGCGAGGGTGAAAAACTGTTTTTT
CASSPGTGGEGEKLFF
>NA|NA|TRBJ2-3|TRBV5-1
TGCGCCAGCAGCTTGGAAGGAACGGGACACAGCACAGATACGCAGTATTTT
CASSLEGTGHSTDTQYF
>TRBD1|NA|TRBJ2-1|TRBV4-1
TGCGCCAGCAGCCCCGGGACAGGGGCTTTCATACGCAATGAGCAGTTCTTC
CASSPGTGAFIRNEQFF
>NA|few|TRBJ2-2|TRBV7-9
TGTGCCAGCAGCACCAGACCCACCGGGGAGCTGTTTTTT
CASSTRPTGELFF
>NA|NA|TRBJ1-2|TRBV9
TGTGCCAGCAGCCTCGGGACACCGACTAACTATGGCTACACCTTC
CASSLGTPTNYGYTF
>NA|NA|TRBJ2-5|TRBV25-1
TGTGCCAGCAGTGAGGGGGGAGAGACCCAGTACTTC
CASSEGGETQYF
>NA|NA|TRBJ1-1|TRBV7-8
TGTGCCAGCAGCTTAGGCGGCAGGGTCACCGACACTGAAGCTTTCTTT
CASSLGGRVTDTEAFF
>TRBD1|NA|TRBJ1-6|TRBV6-6
TGTGCCAGCAGCTTACTGGGACAGGGCGAAAATTCACCCCTCCACTTT
CASSLLGQGENSPLHF
>NA|few|TRBJ1-2|TRBV7-2
TGTGCCAGCAGCCCCGATGTGGGATCCGGTGGCTACACCTTC
CASSPDVGSGGYTF
>NA|NA|TRBJ1-1|TRBV6-5
TGTGCCAGCAGTTACTTACAGGGCCGGAGGAGCACTGAAGCTTTCTTT
CASSYLQGRRSTEAFF
>NA|NA|TRBJ1-6|TRBV27
TGTGCCAGCAGTTTAGTCCCAAATTCACCCCTCCACTTT
CASSLVPNSPLHF
>NA|NA|TRBJ2-2|TRBV5-1
TGCGCCAGCGGGACACTGAACACCGGGGAGCTGTTTTTT
CASGTLNTGELFF
>NA|NA|TRBJ1-2|TRBV7-8
TGTGCCAGCAGCGGCAGGGTAGCCCACTATGGCTACACCTTC
CASSGRVAHYGYTF
>NA|NA|TRBJ1-5|TRBV6-5
TGTGCCAGCAGCTTACTTAGCAATCAGCCCCAGCATTTT
CASSLLSNQPQHF
>TRBD1|few|TRBJ1-3|TRBV7-9
TGTGCCAGCAGCCCACAGGGGCTGCGAGCTACCATATATTTT
CASSPQGLRATIYF
>TRBD1|few|TRBJ2-3|TRBV7-2
TGTGCCAGCAGCTTAGGTTTCGGGACAGGGGGCGCAGATACGCAGTATTTT
CASSLGFGTGGADTQYF
>NA|NA|TRBJ2-2|TRBV12-5
TGTGCTAGTGGTTCTAGGTACACCGGGGAGCTGTTTTTT
CASGSRYTGELFF
>TRBD2|NA|TRBJ2-1|TRBV11-1
TGTGCCAGCAGCTTAGCGAGTCGGGGGACTAAGTTCTTC
CASSLASRGTKFF
>NA|NA|TRBJ2-3|TRBV6-5
TGTGCCAGCAGCGGGGGGCGATCAGATACGCAGTATTTT
CASSGGRSDTQYF
>TRBD1|NA|TRBJ1-2|TRBV7-9
TGTGCCAGCAGCGTTGACAGGGGTTGGGACTATGGCTACACCTTC
CASSVDRGWDYGYTF
>TRBD1|few|TRBJ1-5|TRBV2
TGTGCCAGCGTTCCGGGACAGGGGGCTCAGCCCCAGCATTTT
CASVPGQGAQPQHF
>TRBD1|NA|TRBJ2-7|TRBV5-5
TGTGCCAGCAGCTTCCTCCGGGACAGGACCTACGAGCAGTACTTC
CASSFLRDRTYEQYF
>NA|NA|TRBJ1-1|TRBV13
TGTGCCAGCAGCCCTGATGGGAACACTGAAGCTTTCTTT
CASSPDGNTEAFF
>NA|NA|TRBJ1-3|TRBV7-9
TGTGCCAGCAGCCCCCTAGCCAATTATGGAAACACCATATATTTT
CASSPLANYGNTIYF
>NA|few|TRBJ1-4|TRBV27
TGTGCCAGCAGTTTACGGGGTAGGCATGAAAAACTGTTTTTT
CASSLRGRHEKLFF
>TRBD1|NA|TRBJ1-1|TRBV6-5
TGTGCCAGCAGTTACTCAGGACAGGGGAACACTGAAGCTTTCTTT
CASSYSGQGNTEAFF
>NA|NA|TRBJ2-1|TRBV19
TGTGCCAGTAGTATGGCTCGGTGGAATGAGCAGTTCTTC
CASSMARWNEQFF
>NA|NA|TRBJ2-1|TRBV2
TGTGCCAGCAGTGACGGGCTGCAGTTCTTC
CASSDGLQFF
>NA|NA|TRBJ1-6|TRBV19
TGTGCCAGTAGTATCACAAGTAATTCACCCCTCCACTTT
CASSITSNSPLHF
>TRBD2|NA|TRBJ2-3|TRBV10-3
TGTGCCATCAGTGAGGGGATAGCGGGGGCAGATACGCAGTATTTT
CAISEGIAGADTQYF
>TRBD1|NA|TRBJ1-5|TRBV2
TGTGCCAGCAGTTTGACAGGGTACATGAGCAATCAGCCCCAGCATTTT
CASSLTGYMSNQPQHF
>NA|NA|TRBJ1-1|TRBV6-5
TGTGCCAGCAGTTACTCATTGAAGGGTTACACTGAAGCTTTCTTT
CASSYSLKGYTEAFF
>NA|NA|TRBJ2-7|TRBV18
TGTGCCAGCTCACCACCGGGGCGACCAGGGGGGCGAACCTACGAGCAGTACTTC
CASSPPGRPGGRTYEQYF
>NA|NA|TRBJ2-3|TRBV10-1
TGCGCCAGCAGTGAGTCACAACAAAGCACAGATACGCAGTATTTT
CASSESQQSTDTQYF
>NA|NA|TRBJ2-7|TRBV6-5
TGTGCCAGCAGCCCCGGACTTGGAGCCCACCACGAGCAGTACTTC
CASSPGLGAHHEQYF
>NA|NA|TRBJ1-5|TRBV6-6
TGTGCCAGCAGTTACTACCCCAATAAGCATTTT
CASSYYPNKHF
>TRBD2|once|TRBJ2-1|TRBV3-1/TRBV3-2
TGTGCCAGCAGTTCGACTAGCGGGGGGGCCAATGGAAATGAGCAGTTCTTC
CASSSTSGGANGNEQFF
>TRBD2|NA|TRBJ2-7|TRBV10-3
TGTGCTACCCGGGGGGGAAGGACGACCTACGAGCAGTACTTC
CATRGGRTTYEQYF
>TRBD1|NA|TRBJ2-2|TRBV27
TGTGCCAGCAGTTTAGACAGGGGCGGCGGGGAGCTGTTTTTT
CASSLDRGGGELFF
>NA|NA|TRBJ1-3|TRBV6-5
TGTGCCAGCAGAGCGGGCTCTGGAAACACCATATATTTT
CASRAGSGNTIYF
>NA|NA|TRBJ2-3|TRBV5-6
TGTGCCAGCAGCCACGCACTAGCCCTTGCCTTAGATACGCAGTATTTT
CASSHALALALDTQYF
>TRBD2|NA|TRBJ2-2|TRBV12-5
TGTGCTAGTGGTTTGGTACTAGCGGGGGGCCCGAACACCGGGGAGCTGTTTTTT
CASGLVLAGGPNTGELFF